The 30 T cell receptor beta chains below all came from one sample that was sequenced in a study of patients and donors after allogeneic stem cell transplantation. One entry per CDR3 protein results from TCRdb running MiXCR on the RT-PCR reads. The sample consists of roughly 940,000 distinct CDR3 sequences, over 15% of them appearing once. Sequencing was performed on blood, either unsorted or a sorted T cell fraction (not recorded which). These receptors were collected from a human donor who was either an allogeneic HSCT recipient or a stem cell or donor lymphocyte infusion donor (not recorded which). It is not recorded whose cells these are; they may come from a transplant donor.

CDR3 loop: CSAQLTGYDGYTF. The CDR3 DNA reads as TGCAGTGCCCAACTGACAGGGTACGATGGCTACACCTTC. This chain links TRBV20-1 with TRBJ1-2, with TRBD1 matching 7 bases. The CDR3 loop spans 13 amino acids. In germline, CDR1 is DFQATT, CDR2 SNEGSKA (reference sequence). V was clipped by 6 bases and J by 6 bases; unmatched bases: 10.

The chain is built from TRBV2 and TRBJ2-5; 7 positions agree with TRBD1. CDR1 is SNHLY and CDR2 is FYNNEI in the germline V gene. J lost 0 bases, V lost 6 bases, and 4 bases had no gene match. The CDR3 is 14 amino acids. CDR3 sequence reads: CASRSGQYQETQYF. CDR3 in DNA: TGTGCCAGCAGATCGGGACAGTACCAAGAGACCCAGTACTTC. Full variable domain (remainder filled in from reference TRBV2 and TRBJ2-5): EPEVTQTPSHQVTQMGQEVILRCVPISNHLYFYWYRQILGQKVEFLVSFYNNEISEKSEIFDDQFSVERPDGSNFTLKIRSTKLEDSAMYFCASRSGQYQETQYFGPGTRLLVL.

The sample holds a few counts of this clonotype. This rearrangement joins TRBV9 to TRBJ2-2, with D possibly matching TRBD2 (5 bases). CDR3 length: 16 residues. V lost 4 bases, J lost 4 bases, and 17 bases lay in between. Germline V gives CDR1 SGDLS, CDR2 YYNGEE. The CDR3 nucleotides read TGTGCCAGCAGCTCCCAAACTAGTTCGAGCACCGGGGAGCTGTTTTTT. Translation gives CASSSQTSSSTGELFF.

This clonotype turned up a few times. This sequence joins TRBV27 and TRBJ1-1; 8 bases match TRBD1. With V trimmed by 1 base and J by 4 bases, 5 bases remained unmatched. CDR1 and CDR2 from the germline V gene are MNHEY and SMNVEV (reference sequence). The CDR3 runs to 15 residues. The CDR3 loop is CASSLYQGAATEAFF. CDR3 in DNA: TGTGCCAGCAGTTTATATCAGGGGGCGGCCACTGAAGCTTTCTTT.

The J gene is TRBJ1-4, the V gene TRBV18; unclear D gene. Looked up from germline, CDR1 is KGHSH and CDR2 is LQKENI. The CDR3 sequence is 20 residues long. The V and J ends lost 2 bases and 10 bases respectively, with 32 bases between them. CDR3 in amino acids: CASSPTSGSGASSPMGKLFF. In DNA form, the CDR3 reads TGTGCCAGCTCACCAACGTCAGGCTCAGGAGCGTCCTCTCCTATGGGAAAACTGTTTTTT.

This clonotype was picked up a small number of times. DNA of the CDR3: TGCGCCAGCAAAATCGGGACAGGGACTGGAAACACCATATATTTT. Its protein product is CASKIGTGTGNTIYF. The chain joins TRBV5-1 to TRBJ1-3; 9 nucleotides align to TRBD1. The CDR3 sequence is 15 residues long. Losses at the gene ends were 6 bases for V and 2 bases for J; bases not matched to a gene: 6. CDR1 is SGHRS and CDR2 is YFSETQ in the germline V gene.

This clonotype was counted between two and nine times. In DNA form, the CDR3 reads TGCGCCAGCAGCCCCGGGACAGGGGAATATACGCAGTATTTT. This translates into CASSPGTGEYTQYF. V gene TRBV5-1 combines with J gene TRBJ2-3, with 10 bases aligning to TRBD1. The CDR3 totals 14 residues. Trimming at V came to 4 bases and at J to 7 bases, leaving 6 bases not matched to a gene. Germline CDR1 SGHRS, CDR2 YFSETQ.

This clonotype was found a few times. The chain carries TRBV4-3 and TRBJ2-7; D is perhaps TRBD1 (6 bases). The CDR3 sequence is 15 residues long. The ends were cut back, 0 bases at V and 2 bases at J, with 11 bases in the middle. The V gene's germline CDR1 is LGHNA and CDR2 YSLEER. This chain's CDR3 is CASSQDYRDAYEQYF. CDR3 DNA: TGCGCCAGCAGCCAAGATTACAGGGACGCCTACGAGCAGTACTTC.

This clonotype came up a few times. The chain uses TRBV20-1 and TRBJ2-3, with 7 positions matching TRBD2. V was pared by 1 base and J by 4 bases, with 5 bases of the junction left unmatched. Per germline, CDR1 DFQATT and CDR2 SNEGSKA (reference sequence). The CDR3 has 14 residues. The CDR3: CSARVLASADTQYF. The CDR3 DNA is TGCAGTGCTAGAGTACTAGCGAGCGCAGATACGCAGTATTTT.

This rearrangement joins TRBV7-3 to TRBJ1-2; no reliable D call. The CDR3 sequence is 13 residues long. V lost 8 bases, J lost 4 bases, and 14 bases lay in between. The germline CDR1 and CDR2 sequences are SGHTA and FQGTGA. Here the CDR3 DNA reads TGTGCCAGCTCGTTCAGTAGATTCTATGGCTACACCTTC. This translates into CASSFSRFYGYTF.

V gene TRBV25-1 combines with J gene TRBJ1-1, with unresolved D. V lost 1 base to trimming and J lost 4 bases, with 10 bases between them. CDR3 length: 14 amino acids. CDR1 and CDR2 from the germline V gene are MGHDK and SYGVNS. The CDR3 nucleotides read TGTGCCAGCAGTGAATCAAAGCGGGTCACTGAAGCTTTCTTT. As protein: CASSESKRVTEAFF.

The gene calls are TRBV27 and TRBJ1-1; unclear D gene. Germline CDR1 and CDR2: MNHEY and SMNVEV (reference sequence). CDR3 length equals 12 residues. V was pared by 6 bases and J by 3 bases, with 8 bases between. The chain's CDR3 is CASRKGYTEAFF. The CDR3 DNA reads TGTGCCAGCAGGAAAGGGTACACTGAAGCTTTCTTT.

This clonotype was counted between two and nine times. CDR3 protein: CASSPTSGYSYEQYF. In DNA form, the CDR3 reads TGTGCCAGCAGTCCCACTAGCGGCTACTCCTACGAGCAGTACTTC. The V gene is TRBV9, the J gene TRBJ2-7; the match to TRBD2 covers 8 bases. The ends lost 5 bases at V and 0 bases at J; junction bases unmatched: 7. The CDR3 has 15 amino acids. Germline CDR1 SGDLS, CDR2 YYNGEE. Complete variable domain (other parts from reference TRBV9 and TRBJ2-7): DSGVTQTPKHLITATGQRVTLRCSPRSGDLSVYWYQQSLDQGLQFLIQYYNGEERAKGNILERFSAQQFPDLHSELNLSSLELGDSALYFCASSPTSGYSYEQYFGPGTRLTVT.

This clonotype was observed many times. The chain has TRBV11-1 and TRBJ2-3, with D unresolved. CDR1 and CDR2 from the germline V gene are SGHAT and FQDESV (reference sequence). CDR3 length equals 16 residues. Trimming shortened V by 1 base and J by 0 bases, and 11 bases separated the two germline ends. Here the CDR3 DNA reads TGTGCCAGCAGCTTAGGTGACTCCTCTAGCACAGATACGCAGTATTTT. Protein sequence: CASSLGDSSSTDTQYF.

The chain employs TRBV6-5 and TRBJ2-7, with 8 bases aligning to TRBD1. Germline CDR1 reads MNHEY; CDR2 reads SVGAGI. The CDR3 consists of 17 residues. The V and J ends lost 0 bases and 6 bases, in that order; junction bases with no gene match: 13. Here the CDR3 DNA reads TGTGCCAGCAGTTACTCGACGGCGGGGACAGGATTCTCCGAGCAGTACTTC. It encodes CASSYSTAGTGFSEQYF.

This clonotype was seen repeatedly, ten times or more. V gene TRBV5-1 combines with J gene TRBJ1-1; unclear D gene. Germline V gene data show CDR1 as SGHRS and CDR2 as YFSETQ. Trimming took off 2 bases at V and 2 bases at J, with 10 bases between the two ends. This CDR3 has 14 residues. The CDR3 nucleotides read TGCGCCAGCAGCTTCGAAGGACCCAACACTGAAGCTTTCTTT. This encodes CASSFEGPNTEAFF.

CDR3 nucleotide sequence: TGCAGTGCTACACGGGGAAGAGAAGGCTACACCTTC. This translates into CSATRGREGYTF. The gene calls are TRBV29-1 and TRBJ1-2, with unresolved D. Germline V gives CDR1 SQVTM, CDR2 ANQGSEA. The CDR3 totals 12 residues. The full variable domain, with the rest looked up from reference TRBV29-1 and TRBJ1-2, is SAVISQKPSRDICQRGTSLTIQCQVDSQVTMMFWYRQQPGQSLTLIATANQGSEATYESGFVIDKFPISRPNLTFSTLTVSNMSPEDSSIYLCSATRGREGYTFGSGTRLTVV.

V usage is TRBV5-1 and J usage is TRBJ2-7, with D maybe TRBD2 (6 bases). The CDR3 is made up of 14 amino acids. Trimming left V 4 bases short and J 2 bases short, with 13 bases between. Looked up from germline, CDR1 is SGHRS and CDR2 is YFSETQ. The CDR3: CASSLRDLTYEQYF. CDR3 nucleotide sequence: TGCGCCAGCAGCCTCCGGGACTTAACCTACGAGCAGTACTTC.

CDR3 amino acids: CAARGLRELWGYTF. The CDR3 DNA reads as TGTGCCGCCCGGGGCCTCCGGGAGCTTTGGGGCTACACCTTC. J is TRBJ1-2 and V is TRBV10-3; possibly TRBD1 for D (5 bases). Trimming removed 11 bases at V and 8 bases at J, with 24 bases between. CDR1 and CDR2 from the germline V gene are ENHRY and SYGVKD. The CDR3 runs to 14 residues.

The V gene is TRBV18, the J gene TRBJ2-5; weak D call: TRBD1 (5 bases). Germline CDR1 and CDR2: KGHSH and LQKENI. V gave up 3 bases and J gave up 4 bases, with 18 bases separating them. The CDR3 has 16 amino acids. The CDR3 reads CASSPDYAGYGETQYF. CDR3 DNA: TGTGCCAGCTCACCCGATTATGCAGGGTACGGAGAGACCCAGTACTTC.

This clonotype was detected once. Mismatch with germline at one junction end may stem from a read error. The rearrangement links TRBV5-1 to TRBJ2-1, with D possibly matching TRBD1 (5 bases). The CDR3 is 13 amino acids. Germline CDR1 and CDR2: SGHRS and YFSETQ. This CDR3 is CASRLAGKGEQFF. The CDR3 coding sequence is TGCGCCAGCAGGTTGGCAGGGAAGGGTGAGCAGTTCTTC.

A few counts support this clonotype. V is TRBV4-2 and J is TRBJ1-2, with D unresolved. Germline V gives CDR1 LGHNA, CDR2 YNFKEQ. Trimming took 0 bases from V and 2 from J, leaving 10 bases between them. CDR3 size: 15 residues. CDR3 region: CASSQDLRKNYGYTF. In DNA, the CDR3 is TGTGCCAGCAGCCAAGATCTACGGAAGAACTATGGCTACACCTTC.

Ten or more counts support this clonotype. The CDR3 loop is CASSLSQRQFF. CDR3 sequence (DNA): TGTGCCAGCAGTTTAAGCCAGCGTCAGTTCTTC. The chain recombines TRBV12-3 or TRBV12-4 with TRBJ2-1; no clear D. This CDR3 contains 11 residues. The V gene lost 2 bases and the J gene lost 13 bases, with 9 bases spanning the gap.

This clonotype was picked up many times. The genes are TRBV21-1 and TRBJ2-7. TRBV21-1 represents a pseudogene. The CDR3 has 11 amino acids. The CDR3 DNA is TGTGCCAGCAGGAAGGGCTACGAGCAGTACTTC. It is translated as CASRKGYEQYF.

This clonotype was detected only a few times. The chain recombines TRBV12-3 or TRBV12-4 with TRBJ2-1; no firm D call. Trimming shortened V by 7 bases and J by 5 bases, and 15 bases separated the two germline ends. The CDR3 extends over 14 amino acids. Written as DNA, the CDR3 is TGTGCCAGCACTACCCCGTGGGTAAACAATGAGCAGTTCTTC. Translated, it gives CASTTPWVNNEQFF.

The sample holds a few counts of this clonotype. The chain couples TRBV4-1 to TRBJ1-5, with TRBD1 matching over 8 bases. In germline, CDR1 is MGHRA, CDR2 YSYEKL. The CDR3 runs to 15 residues. The V segment lost 1 base and the J segment 11 bases; nucleotides outside the gene matches: 10. The CDR3 reads CASSQVGTGKGSQHF. The CDR3 DNA reads as TGCGCCAGCAGCCAAGTTGGGACAGGAAAAGGTTCCCAGCATTTT.

In this sample, this clonotype turned up a few times. The chain links TRBV24-1 to TRBJ2-3; D is ambiguous. Trimming stripped 6 bases from V and 2 bases from J, with 8 bases between. Looked up from germline, CDR1 is KGHDR and CDR2 is SFDVKD. The CDR3 covers 13 residues. CDR3 bases: TGTGCCACCAGTCGCATTGACACAGATACGCAGTATTTT. It yields the protein CATSRIDTDTQYF.

This clonotype was recorded a few times. This chain links TRBV27 with TRBJ2-1; D is perhaps TRBD2 (6 bases). The CDR3 has 15 residues. Germline assignment: CDR1 MNHEY and CDR2 SMNVEV (reference sequence). Deletions cut 2 bases from V and 4 bases from J, with 12 bases between. The CDR3 DNA reads TGTGCCAGCAGTTTAAGTGGGGACTTTTACAATGAGCAGTTCTTC. The encoded protein is CASSLSGDFYNEQFF.

The CDR3 sequence is CSVVVGDNEKLFF. The CDR3 DNA reads TGCAGCGTCGTGGTAGGGGATAATGAAAAACTGTTTTTT. The chain has TRBV29-1 and TRBJ1-4, with D tentatively TRBD1 (5 bases). V was shortened by 6 bases and J by 4 bases, with 12 bases between the two germline ends. The CDR3 is 13 amino acids. CDR1 is SQVTM and CDR2 is ANQGSEA in the germline V gene.

The genes are TRBV7-8 and TRBJ2-3; D is perhaps TRBD2 (6 bases). The germline CDR1 and CDR2 sequences are SGHVS and FQNEAQ. The CDR3 sequence is 15 residues long. Trimming removed 4 bases from V and 1 base from J, with 12 bases in between. This chain's CDR3 is CASSSLAAGTDTQYF. CDR3 sequence (DNA): TGTGCCAGCAGCTCCTTAGCGGCGGGCACAGATACGCAGTATTTT.